The sequence of this TCR beta chain was determined in a study of post-analysis software for immune sequencing data. This clonotype was picked up a small number of times. Its antigen is not known. Every TCR beta cDNA library bore unique molecular identifiers. MiXCR was run by TCRdb on the PCR reads, yielding one entry per CDR3 protein. The sample contains hundreds of thousands of distinct CDR3 sequences, around 60% of which appear only once. This CDR3 comprises 14 residues. Germline trimming cut 4 bases from V and 1 base from J; bases unmatched to any gene: 3. Germline CDR1 reads SGHRS; CDR2 reads YFSETQ. Study results and limitations: TRBV5-6, TRBV5-1 and TRBV20-1 were among a few TRBV segments more frequent in patients than controls. In multiple sclerosis, normalized Chao1 diversity was significantly below that of controls. Batch-matched samples strongly co-clustered by F measure.

Sample: blood. The rearrangement joins TRBV5-1 to TRBJ1-1; 8 nucleotides align to TRBD1. The TCR sequence derives from a girl aged 2 to 10 with multiple sclerosis. In DNA form, the CDR3 reads TGCGCCAGCAGCGGAGGACAGGGGAACACTGAAGCTTTCTTT. The encoded protein is CASSGGQGNTEAFF. The entire variable domain, with the rest obtained from reference TRBV5-1 and TRBJ1-1, is as follows: KAGVTQTPRYLIKTRGQQVTLSCSPISGHRSVSWYQQTPGQGLQFLFEYFSETQRNKGNFPGRFSGRQFSNSRSEMNVSTLELGDSALYLCASSGGQGNTEAFFGQGTRLTVV.